This is a list of T cell receptor beta chains from one sample in a study of cytomegalovirus exposure and HLA in healthy donors. Using immunoSEQ multiplex PCR, the repertoire was profiled, and TCRdb retains in-frame clones only, with some absent. This sample has 180,000 or so clones, with 60% to 85% found just once. Sequencing was performed on PBMCs. The origin of the receptors is a man aged 18 to 35 in good health and CMV-seronegative. CDR3s include the opening cysteine and the closing phenylalanine or tryptophan. Part of the rows lack a size; the others show once, few, many or a class for expanded clones.

clone size: .; V gene: TRBV7-2; J gene: TRBJ1-6; CDR3 protein: CASSLPGDRASNSPLHF
clone size: .; V gene: TRBV6-5; J gene: .; CDR3 protein: CASSYSVLANYEQYF
clone size: .; V gene: TRBV28; J gene: TRBJ2-7; CDR3 protein: CASTLAGKTYEQYF
clone size: .; V gene: TRBV6-4; J gene: TRBJ2-2; CDR3 protein: CASSRQSQGGELFF
clone size: .; V gene: TRBV6-5; J gene: TRBJ2-7; CDR3 protein: CVRDSYEQYF
clone size: .; V gene: TRBV25-1; J gene: TRBJ2-5; CDR3 protein: CASSELDRDGAQYF
clone size: .; V gene: TRBV14; J gene: TRBJ2-1; CDR3 protein: CASTRGGTIPIGAYNEQFF
clone size: few; V gene: TRBV6-4; J gene: TRBJ1-5; CDR3 protein: CASSEGGGNQPQHF
clone size: .; V gene: TRBV2; J gene: TRBJ1-4; CDR3 protein: CASSEWDRATTNEKLFF
clone size: .; V gene: TRBV6-6; J gene: TRBJ2-7; CDR3 protein: CATGALSYEQYF
clone size: .; V gene: TRBV10-1; J gene: TRBJ2-2; CDR3 protein: CASSESGGGNTGELFF
clone size: .; V gene: TRBV10-3; J gene: TRBJ2-3; CDR3 protein: CASASGSTDTQYF
clone size: .; V gene: TRBV30; J gene: TRBJ1-3; CDR3 protein: CAWCTGGGNTIYF
clone size: .; V gene: TRBV10-1; J gene: TRBJ2-2; CDR3 protein: CASSLGLAGANGELFF
clone size: .; V gene: TRBV4-1; J gene: TRBJ1-5; CDR3 protein: CASSQDGRGVDSNQPQHF
clone size: once; V gene: TRBV7-3; J gene: TRBJ2-1; CDR3 protein: CASSGSVGRESYNEQFF
clone size: .; V gene: TRBV20-1; J gene: TRBJ2-1; CDR3 protein: CSAFIAERQFF
clone size: .; V gene: TRBV5-1; J gene: TRBJ1-1; CDR3 protein: CASRDSMNTEAFF
clone size: .; V gene: TRBV5-1; J gene: TRBJ2-1; CDR3 protein: CASSSVGGRSNNEQFF
clone size: .; V gene: TRBV20-1; J gene: TRBJ2-4; CDR3 protein: CSASTVNIQYF
clone size: .; V gene: TRBV27; J gene: TRBJ2-3; CDR3 protein: CASSFTGTDTQYF
clone size: .; V gene: TRBV5-4; J gene: TRBJ1-1; CDR3 protein: CASSSLDREAFF
clone size: .; V gene: TRBV4-1; J gene: TRBJ1-1; CDR3 protein: CASSPTGQGLNTEAFF
clone size: .; V gene: TRBV5-1; J gene: TRBJ1-6; CDR3 protein: CASSPGGGPYNSPLHF
clone size: .; V gene: TRBV27; J gene: TRBJ1-6; CDR3 protein: CASSRGQRPYNSPLHF
clone size: .; V gene: TRBV28; J gene: TRBJ1-2; CDR3 protein: CASSLSSGGYTF